This entry is about one TCR beta chain. The data derive from a study of blood T cell repertoires in COVID-19. Overall study: Acute and convalescent COVID-19 specimens originated in the United States, Italy and Spain. Nucleic acid was either cDNA or gDNA, and it came from T cells, B-cell-depleted T cells, or PBMCs.

Per germline, CDR1 LNHDA and CDR2 SQIVND (reference sequence). The CDR3 totals 13 residues. The germline V and J ends were trimmed by 5 bases and 4 bases, with 9 bases remaining between them. Measured with immunoSEQ multiplex PCR; TCRdb has only the in-frame clones, and not every one. The sample consists of under 95,000 clones, about 89% of them appearing once. Patients of the Seattle cohort, enrolled during active infection, were followed longitudinally. The specimen sequenced was peripheral blood. J is TRBJ1-5 and V is TRBV19; TRBD1 might be the D (6 bases). The receptor was derived from a middle-aged man with COVID-19, enrolled during active disease. Here the CDR3 DNA reads TGTGCCAGTAGTCAACAGGGTAATCAGCCCCAGCATTTT. It specifies CASSQQGNQPQHF.